What follows describes a single T cell receptor (beta chain). This clone's antigen is unknown. Per-base qualities were not stored, and no clone one base away is much larger. Peripheral blood CD8+ and CD4+ T cells from healthy donors, Susac syndrome patients and multiple sclerosis patients were profiled using high-throughput TCR beta sequencing. Susac syndrome patients met recently defined diagnostic criteria for definite or probable disease. Bulk CD8+ and CD4+ T cells were purified by magnetic negative isolation, while CD8+ TEMRA cells were enriched using FACS. Blood was collected in EDTA tubes and processed within 24 hours, with PBMCs isolated through density gradient centrifugation. PBMCs intended for TCR sequencing were cryopreserved in liquid nitrogen and thawed later in a water bath at 37 degrees C. The sorted or isolated CD4+, CD8+ and CD8+ TEMRA cells reached a purity of at least 90%. RNA was extracted using the RNeasy kit, and about 0.45 to 1 microgram was reverse transcribed with random hexamers. The immunoSEQ multiplex PCR assay, which covers 54 Vbeta and 13 Jbeta segments, was used to amplify TCR beta CDR3 regions. Bias from PCR amplification was corrected by using a synthetic template baseline for primer optimization and for computational correction. Per the source publication's procedure: Reads were annotated to V, D and J genes according to IMGT and were analyzed with immunoSEQ Analyzer, with only productive sequences retained. Clonality was computed as one minus Shannon entropy normalized by log2 of the number of productive unique sequences. For each patient and control, public and private clones were evaluated among the 100 most prevalent clones. A clone was defined as Susac-specific if it was absent from the healthy and MS cohorts, from 1052 published viral clones and from other ImmuneACCESS disease sequences. TCRdb reran the public reads through fastp at Q25 and MiXCR, keeping productive beta chains. Merged by CDR3 protein, the rows form single entries marked with the most common genes and DNA. In this record, the V and J calls reflect TCRdb's handling and not the investigators' own analysis. Here the sample has about 240,000 distinct CDR3 sequences; about 95% occur a single time. Less than 0.11% of the sample is held by the ten biggest clonotypes.

The sample is drawn from a study of CD8 T cells in Susac syndrome (dated by TCRdb to about 2019). With respect to the entire study: Among the Susac syndrome patients who were sequenced, clinically active disease was present in roughly six and clinical remission was observed in fewer than ten. At blood withdrawal, Susac syndrome patients were either therapy-naive, taking corticosteroids (in some cases with IVIg as well), or taking IVIg alone. Repertoire sequencing was used to test whether CD8+ T cell activation and differentiation in Susac syndrome was antigen driven.

General conclusions and limits of the study: The study acknowledged that relatively few individuals were included in the TCR sequencing and HLA analysis. No clonal expansion was detected in the CD4+ T cell repertoire of Susac syndrome patients.

The CDR3 starts with the cysteine, ends with the phenylalanine, and has 11 residues. Only the CDR3 portion is preserved as DNA: 33 bases, with reading frame beginning at the first base. For CDR1 and CDR2, the germline V gene lists SQVTM and ANQGSEA. V gives up 6 bases and J gives up 4 bases, and the segment between their germline ends measures 9 bases. This TCR was sampled from a human donor with Susac syndrome. Material for sequencing was CD4+ T cells from PBMCs. The sequence is built from TRBV29-1 and TRBJ1-1, with the D segment identity uncertain. The CDR3 sequence is CSVSIRTEAFF. The base sequence is TGCAGCGTATCTATCCGCACTGAAGCTTTCTTT.